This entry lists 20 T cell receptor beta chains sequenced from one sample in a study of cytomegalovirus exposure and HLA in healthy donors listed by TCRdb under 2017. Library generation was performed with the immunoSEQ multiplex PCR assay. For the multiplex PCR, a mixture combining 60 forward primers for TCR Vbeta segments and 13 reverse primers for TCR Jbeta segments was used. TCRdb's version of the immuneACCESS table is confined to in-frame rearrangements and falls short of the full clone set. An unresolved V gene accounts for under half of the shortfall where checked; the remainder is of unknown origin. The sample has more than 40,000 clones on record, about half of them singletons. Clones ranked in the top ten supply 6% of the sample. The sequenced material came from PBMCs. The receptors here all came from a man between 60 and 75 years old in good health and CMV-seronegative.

The CDR3 DNA is TGTGCCAGCAGCGTACGGTCAGGGATGAGCACTGAAGCTTTCTTT. As protein: CASSVRSGMSTEAFF. The chain joins TRBV9 to TRBJ1-1; D is perhaps TRBD1 (5 bases). Trimming stripped 1 base from V and 4 bases from J, with 14 bases between. This CDR3 is built from 15 residues. Germline CDR1 is SGDLS and CDR2 is YYNGEE.

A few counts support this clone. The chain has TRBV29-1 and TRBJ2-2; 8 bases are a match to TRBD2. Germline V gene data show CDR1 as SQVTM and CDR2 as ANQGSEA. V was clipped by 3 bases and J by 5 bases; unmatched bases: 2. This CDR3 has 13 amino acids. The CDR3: CSVDPGGTGELFF. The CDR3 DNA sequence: TGCAGCGTTGACCCGGGAGGGACCGGGGAGCTGTTTTTT.

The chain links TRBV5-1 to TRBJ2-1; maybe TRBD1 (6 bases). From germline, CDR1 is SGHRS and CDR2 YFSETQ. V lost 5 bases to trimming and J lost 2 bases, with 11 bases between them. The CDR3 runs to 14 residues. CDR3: CASSLGDTYNEQFF. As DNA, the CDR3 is TGCGCCAGCAGTTTAGGGGACACCTACAATGAGCAGTTCTTC.

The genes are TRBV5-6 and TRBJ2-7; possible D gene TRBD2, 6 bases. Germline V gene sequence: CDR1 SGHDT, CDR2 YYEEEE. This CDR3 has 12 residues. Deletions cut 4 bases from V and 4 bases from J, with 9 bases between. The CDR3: CASSTGGYEQYF. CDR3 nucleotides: TGTGCCAGCAGCACCGGAGGGTACGAGCAGTACTTC.

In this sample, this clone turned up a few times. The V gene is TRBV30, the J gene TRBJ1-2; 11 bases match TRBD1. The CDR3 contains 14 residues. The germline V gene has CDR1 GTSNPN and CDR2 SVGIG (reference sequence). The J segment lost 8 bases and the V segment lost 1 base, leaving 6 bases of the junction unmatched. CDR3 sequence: CAWSEWTGGGGYTF. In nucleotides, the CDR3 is TGTGCCTGGAGTGAATGGACAGGGGGCGGCGGCTACACCTTC.

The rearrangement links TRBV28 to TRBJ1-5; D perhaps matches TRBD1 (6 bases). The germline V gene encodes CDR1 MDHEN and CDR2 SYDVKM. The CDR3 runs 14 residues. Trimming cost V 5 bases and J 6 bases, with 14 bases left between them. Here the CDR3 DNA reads TGTGCCAGCAGTAAGGGGGGGTCGGCTCAGCCCCAGCATTTT. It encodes CASSKGGSAQPQHF.

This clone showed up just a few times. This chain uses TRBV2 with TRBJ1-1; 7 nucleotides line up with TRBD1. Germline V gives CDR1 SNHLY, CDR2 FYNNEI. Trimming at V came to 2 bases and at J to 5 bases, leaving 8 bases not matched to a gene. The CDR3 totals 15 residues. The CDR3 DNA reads TGTGCCAGCAGTGAAATCAGGGGACAGATTACTGAAGCTTTCTTT. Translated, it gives CASSEIRGQITEAFF. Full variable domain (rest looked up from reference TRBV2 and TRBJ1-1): EPEVTQTPSHQVTQMGQEVILRCVPISNHLYFYWYRQILGQKVEFLVSFYNNEISEKSEIFDDQFSVERPDGSNFTLKIRSTKLEDSAMYFCASSEIRGQITEAFFGQGTRLTVV.

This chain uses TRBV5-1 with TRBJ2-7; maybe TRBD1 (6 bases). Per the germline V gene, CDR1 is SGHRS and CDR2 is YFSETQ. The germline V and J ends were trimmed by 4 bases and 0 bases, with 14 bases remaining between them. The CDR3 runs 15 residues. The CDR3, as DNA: TGCGCCAGCAGCAAACGACAGGTCGCCTCCTACGAGCAGTACTTC. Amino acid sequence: CASSKRQVASYEQYF.

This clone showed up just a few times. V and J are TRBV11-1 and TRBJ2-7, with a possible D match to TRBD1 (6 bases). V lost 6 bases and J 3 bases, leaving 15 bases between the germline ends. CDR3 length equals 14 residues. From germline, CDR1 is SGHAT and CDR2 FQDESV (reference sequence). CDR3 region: CASSSRTANYEQYF. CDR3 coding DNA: TGTGCCAGCAGTTCAAGGACAGCCAACTACGAGCAGTACTTC.

CDR3 DNA: TGTGCCAGCACCGGAGGGGACGCCGCCTACAATGAGCAGTTCTTC. It codes for CASTGGDAAYNEQFF. The V gene is TRBV2, the J gene TRBJ2-1; possibly TRBD2 for D (6 bases). The V end was cut by 7 bases, the J end by 2 bases, with 15 bases between. The V gene's germline CDR1 is SNHLY and CDR2 FYNNEI. CDR3 size: 15 residues.

The CDR3 region is CAWSGGGLGVETQYF. As DNA, the CDR3 is TGTGCCTGGAGCGGAGGGGGCCTAGGTGTTGAGACCCAGTACTTC. The V and J genes are TRBV30 and TRBJ2-5; a weak D match, TRBD1 (7 bases). This CDR3 contains 15 residues. V lost 3 bases and J 5 bases, leaving 19 bases between the germline ends. Germline values: CDR1 GTSNPN, CDR2 SVGIG (reference sequence).

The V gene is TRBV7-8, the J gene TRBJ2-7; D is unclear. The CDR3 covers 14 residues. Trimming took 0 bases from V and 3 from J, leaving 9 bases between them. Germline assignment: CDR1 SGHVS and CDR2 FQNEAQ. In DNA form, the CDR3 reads TGTGCCAGCAGCTTAGCGCTCCTACTCTACGAGCAGTACTTC. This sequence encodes CASSLALLLYEQYF.

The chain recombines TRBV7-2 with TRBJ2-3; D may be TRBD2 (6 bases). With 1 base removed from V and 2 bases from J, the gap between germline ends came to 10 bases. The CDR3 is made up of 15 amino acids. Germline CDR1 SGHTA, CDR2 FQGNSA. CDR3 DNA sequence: TGTGCCAGCAGCTTAGACGGACTACCCACAGATACGCAGTATTTT. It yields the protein CASSLDGLPTDTQYF.

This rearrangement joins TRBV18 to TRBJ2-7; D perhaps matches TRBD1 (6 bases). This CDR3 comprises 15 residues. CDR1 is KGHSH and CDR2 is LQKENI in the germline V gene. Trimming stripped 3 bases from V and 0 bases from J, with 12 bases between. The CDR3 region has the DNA TGTGCCAGCTCACCGGGGGCGGGCCCCTCCTACGAGCAGTACTTC. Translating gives CASSPGAGPSYEQYF. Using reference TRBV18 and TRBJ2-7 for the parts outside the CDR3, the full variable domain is NAGVMQNPRHLVRRRGQEARLRCSPMKGHSHVYWYRQLPEEGLKFMVYLQKENIIDESGMPKERFSAEFPKEGPSILRIQQVVRGDSAAYFCASSPGAGPSYEQYFGPGTRLTVT.

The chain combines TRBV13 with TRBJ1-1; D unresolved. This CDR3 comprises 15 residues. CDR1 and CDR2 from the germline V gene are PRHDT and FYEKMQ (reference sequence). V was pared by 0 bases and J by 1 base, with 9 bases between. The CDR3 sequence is CASSLGPPRNTEAFF. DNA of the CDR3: TGTGCCAGCAGCTTAGGCCCCCCGCGGAACACTGAAGCTTTCTTT.

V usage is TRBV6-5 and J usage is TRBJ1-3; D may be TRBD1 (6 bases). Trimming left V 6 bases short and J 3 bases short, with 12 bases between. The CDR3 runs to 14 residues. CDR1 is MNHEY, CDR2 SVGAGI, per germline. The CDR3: CASSEGTYGNTIYF. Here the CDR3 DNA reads TGTGCCAGCAGCGAGGGGACATATGGAAACACCATATATTTT.

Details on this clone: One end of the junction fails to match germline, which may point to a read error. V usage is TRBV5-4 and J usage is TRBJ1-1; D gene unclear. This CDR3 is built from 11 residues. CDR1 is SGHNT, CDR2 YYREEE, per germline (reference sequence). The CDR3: CASSLNSEAFF. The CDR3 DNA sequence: TGTGCCAGCAGCTTGAACAGTGAAGCTTTCTTT.

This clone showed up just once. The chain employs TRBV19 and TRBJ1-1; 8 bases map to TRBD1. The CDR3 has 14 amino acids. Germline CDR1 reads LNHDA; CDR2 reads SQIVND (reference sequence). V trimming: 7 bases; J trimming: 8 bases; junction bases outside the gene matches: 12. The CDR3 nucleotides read TGTGCCAGTATGATGGACAGGGTAATTGCCGAAGCTTTCTTT. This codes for CASMMDRVIAEAFF.

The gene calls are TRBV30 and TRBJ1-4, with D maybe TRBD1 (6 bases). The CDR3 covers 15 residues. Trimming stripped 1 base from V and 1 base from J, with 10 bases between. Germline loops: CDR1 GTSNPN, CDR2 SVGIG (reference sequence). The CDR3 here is CAWSEKQGTNEKLFF. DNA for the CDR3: TGTGCCTGGAGTGAGAAACAGGGAACTAATGAAAAACTGTTTTTT.

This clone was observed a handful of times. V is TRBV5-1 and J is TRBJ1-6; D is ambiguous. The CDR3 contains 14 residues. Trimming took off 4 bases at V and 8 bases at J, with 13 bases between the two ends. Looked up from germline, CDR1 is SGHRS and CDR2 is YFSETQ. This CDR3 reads CASSMAREHSPLHF. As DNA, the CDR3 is TGCGCCAGCAGCATGGCTCGGGAGCATTCACCCCTCCACTTT. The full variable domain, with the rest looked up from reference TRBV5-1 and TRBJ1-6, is KAGVTQTPRYLIKTRGQQVTLSCSPISGHRSVSWYQQTPGQGLQFLFEYFSETQRNKGNFPGRFSGRQFSNSRSEMNVSTLELGDSALYLCASSMAREHSPLHFGNGTRLTVT.